The clone carrying this T cell receptor (beta chain) has a single count. This entry belongs to a study of blood T cells in healthy people across ages. The CDR3 is 16 amino acids. V was pared by 4 bases and J by 4 bases, with 15 bases between. Germline-derived CDR1 and CDR2 are SGHRS and YFSETQ. The authors ran a second PCR of about 7 to 12 cycles using a sample-barcoded 5' primer and a J-beta primer mix. TCRdb redid the calling of the 5' RACE reads with MiXCR, one entry per CDR3 protein. The sample includes 700,000 or so distinct CDR3 sequences, around a fifth of them seen just once. This clonotype was obtained from a man in his 70s in good health. The genes are TRBV5-1 and TRBJ2-6, with a possible D match to TRBD1 (6 bases). The source material was blood. The CDR3 sequence: CASSPPQGSGANVLTF. Written as DNA, the CDR3 is TGCGCCAGCAGCCCACCACAGGGCTCCGGGGCCAACGTCCTGACTTTC.